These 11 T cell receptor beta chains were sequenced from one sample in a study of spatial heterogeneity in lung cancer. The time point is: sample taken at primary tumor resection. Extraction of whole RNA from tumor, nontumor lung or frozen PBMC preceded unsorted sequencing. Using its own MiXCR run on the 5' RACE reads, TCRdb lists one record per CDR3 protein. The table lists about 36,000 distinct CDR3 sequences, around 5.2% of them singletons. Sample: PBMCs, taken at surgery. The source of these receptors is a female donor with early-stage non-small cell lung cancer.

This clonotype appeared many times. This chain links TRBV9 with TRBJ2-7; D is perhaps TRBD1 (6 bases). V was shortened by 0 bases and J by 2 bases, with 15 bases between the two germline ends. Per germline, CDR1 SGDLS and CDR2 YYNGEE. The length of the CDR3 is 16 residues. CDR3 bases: TGTGCCAGCAGCGTAGCTGTCGGGACACCAACCTACGAGCAGTACTTC. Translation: CASSVAVGTPTYEQYF.

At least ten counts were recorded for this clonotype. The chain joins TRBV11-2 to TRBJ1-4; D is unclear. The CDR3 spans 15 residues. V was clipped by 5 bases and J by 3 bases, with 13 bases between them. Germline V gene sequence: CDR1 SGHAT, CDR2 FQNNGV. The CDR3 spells CASSQIRASNEKLFF. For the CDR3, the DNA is TGTGCCAGCAGCCAGATTCGGGCGTCTAATGAAAAACTGTTTTTT.

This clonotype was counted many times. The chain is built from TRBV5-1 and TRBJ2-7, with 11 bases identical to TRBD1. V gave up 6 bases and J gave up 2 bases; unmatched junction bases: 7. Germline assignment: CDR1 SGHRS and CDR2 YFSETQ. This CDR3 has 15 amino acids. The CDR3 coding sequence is TGCGCCAGCACTCTCGGGACAGGGGGTCCCTACGAGCAGTACTTC. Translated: CASTLGTGGPYEQYF.

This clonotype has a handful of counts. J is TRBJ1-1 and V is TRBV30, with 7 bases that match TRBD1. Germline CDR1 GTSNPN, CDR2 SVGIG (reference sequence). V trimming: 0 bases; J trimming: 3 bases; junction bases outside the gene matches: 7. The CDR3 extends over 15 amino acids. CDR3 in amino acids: CAWSVYRGRYTEAFF. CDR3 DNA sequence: TGTGCCTGGAGTGTCTACAGGGGACGGTACACTGAAGCTTTCTTT.

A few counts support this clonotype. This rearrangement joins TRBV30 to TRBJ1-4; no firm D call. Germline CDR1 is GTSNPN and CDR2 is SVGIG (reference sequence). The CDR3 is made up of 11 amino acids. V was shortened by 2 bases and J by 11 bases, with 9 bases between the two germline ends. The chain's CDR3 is CAWSPGVKLFF. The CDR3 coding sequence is TGTGCCTGGAGTCCCGGGGTGAAACTGTTTTTT.

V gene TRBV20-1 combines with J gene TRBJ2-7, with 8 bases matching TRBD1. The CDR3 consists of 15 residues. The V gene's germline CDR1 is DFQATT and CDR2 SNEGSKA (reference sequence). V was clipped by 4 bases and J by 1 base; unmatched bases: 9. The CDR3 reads CSATQGAGRSYEQYF. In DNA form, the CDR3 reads TGCAGTGCTACCCAGGGGGCAGGCAGGTCCTACGAGCAGTACTTC.

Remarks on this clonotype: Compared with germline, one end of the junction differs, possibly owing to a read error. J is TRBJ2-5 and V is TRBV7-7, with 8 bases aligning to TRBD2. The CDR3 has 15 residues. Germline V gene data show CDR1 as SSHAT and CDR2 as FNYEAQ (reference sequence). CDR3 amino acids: CASSPFAGGGETQYF. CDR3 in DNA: TGTGCTAGCAGCCCTTTCGCGGGGGGAGGGGAGACCCAGTACTTC.

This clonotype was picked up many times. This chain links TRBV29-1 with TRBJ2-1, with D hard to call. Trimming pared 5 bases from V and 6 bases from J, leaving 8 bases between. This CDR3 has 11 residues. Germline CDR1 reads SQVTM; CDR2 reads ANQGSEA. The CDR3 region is CSVRPLNEQFF. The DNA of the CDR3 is TGCAGCGTTAGGCCCCTCAATGAGCAGTTCTTC.

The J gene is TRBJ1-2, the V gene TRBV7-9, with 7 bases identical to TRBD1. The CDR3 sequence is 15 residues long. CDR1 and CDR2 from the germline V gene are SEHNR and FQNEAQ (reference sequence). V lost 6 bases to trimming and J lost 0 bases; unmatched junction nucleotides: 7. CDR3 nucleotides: TGTGCCAGCAGGCGAGGGGGCGGTTCTAACTATGGCTACACCTTC. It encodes CASRRGGGSNYGYTF.

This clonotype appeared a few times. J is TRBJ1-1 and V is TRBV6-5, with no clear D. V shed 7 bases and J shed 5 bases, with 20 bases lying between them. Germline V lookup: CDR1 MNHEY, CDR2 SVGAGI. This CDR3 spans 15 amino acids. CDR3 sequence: CASIAPPGRRTEAFF. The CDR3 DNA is TGTGCCAGCATAGCCCCCCCCGGACGGCGGACTGAAGCTTTCTTT.

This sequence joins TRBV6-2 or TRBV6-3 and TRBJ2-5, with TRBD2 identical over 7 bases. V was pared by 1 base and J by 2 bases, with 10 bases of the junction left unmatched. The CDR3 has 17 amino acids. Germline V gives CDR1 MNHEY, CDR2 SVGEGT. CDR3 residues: CASSYWGSGFEQETQYF. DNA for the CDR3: TGTGCCAGCAGTTACTGGGGTAGCGGGTTCGAGCAAGAGACCCAGTACTTC.